This T cell receptor beta chain was retrieved from a study of T cells in Graves' hyperthyroidism and ophthalmopathy. Findings and caveats of the study: Separation of ophthalmopathy from stable hyperthyroidism was achieved by a 13 V-J model. Blood shared most expanded thyroid clonotypes above 0.001.

This clonotype was counted at least ten times. As yet, its antigen is unknown. The V end was cut by 5 bases, the J end by 1 base, with 11 bases between. The CDR3 consists of 14 residues. Looked up from germline, CDR1 is DFQATT and CDR2 is SNEGSKA (reference sequence). The source of the PBMCs was roughly 10 ml of fresh peripheral blood. The investigators amplified TCR beta CDR3 regions from RNA transcripts. A set of HTBI primers served as the primers for a first-round RT-PCR of the TCR CDR3. TCRdb passed the multiplex PCR reads through MiXCR, listing each CDR3 protein once. The sample yields about 600,000 distinct CDR3 sequences, 15% to 20% seen once.

The receptor comes from a woman aged 40 to 50 with Graves' ophthalmopathy. Source material: blood. The gene calls are TRBV20-1 and TRBJ2-2; a possible D gene is TRBD2 (5 bases). The CDR3 nucleotides are TGCAGTGCTCGGCGCAGCGGGAACACCGGGGAGCTGTTTTTT. This codes for CSARRSGNTGELFF.